Presented here are 10 T cell receptor beta chains from one specimen sequenced in a study of chemoradiotherapy in HPV16-positive cancers (dated by TCRdb to between 2021 and 2024). The library was obtained by the immunoSEQ multiplex PCR assay. The source is immuneACCESS, and TCRdb retained only in-frame sequences with V and J called. Part of the clones is not carried over; for the studies checked, unresolved V genes explain less than half of this, and the remainder is unexplained. The sample includes around 3,000 clones, with approximately 90% observed a single time. Roughly 2.4% of the sample goes to the ten largest clones. The input for sequencing was tumor tissue, taken from a patient who underwent chemoradiotherapy. These receptors originate from a human donor with HPV-associated anogenital cancer.

This rearrangement joins TRBV29-1 to TRBJ2-2; 7 bases agree with TRBD1. Germline CDR1 reads SQVTM; CDR2 reads ANQGSEA. This CDR3 spans 14 amino acids. V was pared by 4 bases and J by 1 base, with 3 bases of the junction left unmatched. CDR3 loop: CSVARGRNTGELFF. DNA for the CDR3: TGCAGCGTTGCTAGGGGGCGGAACACCGGGGAGCTGTTTTTT.

This chain connects TRBV18 to TRBJ2-5, with 7 bases aligning to TRBD2. Trimming at V came to 3 bases and at J to 5 bases, leaving 6 bases not matched to a gene. The CDR3 spans 14 residues. Germline V gene lookup returns CDR1 KGHSH and CDR2 LQKENI. CDR3 in amino acids: CASSPGGIEETQYF. The CDR3 region has the DNA TGTGCCAGCTCACCCGGGGGGATTGAGGAGACCCAGTACTTC. The whole variable domain, remainder taken from reference TRBV18 and TRBJ2-5, is NAGVMQNPRHLVRRRGQEARLRCSPMKGHSHVYWYRQLPEEGLKFMVYLQKENIIDESGMPKERFSAEFPKEGPSILRIQQVVRGDSAAYFCASSPGGIEETQYFGPGTRLLVL.

This chain joins TRBV28 and TRBJ2-1, with 7 bases identical to TRBD2. The CDR3 runs to 15 residues. The germline V gene encodes CDR1 MDHEN and CDR2 SYDVKM. J gave up 9 bases and V 3 bases, and 11 bases lay outside the gene matches. The CDR3 DNA sequence: TGTGCCAGCAGTTTGAGGGTCGGCGGGGGAGGTGAGCAGTTCTTC. Its translation: CASSLRVGGGGEQFF.

This chain links TRBV7-3 with TRBJ2-1; 7 positions match TRBD1. CDR1 SGHTA and CDR2 FQGTGA come from the germline V gene. This CDR3 spans 14 amino acids. The V and J ends lost 4 bases and 4 bases, in that order; junction bases with no gene match: 4. Here the CDR3 reads CASSWNRGYNEQFF. CDR3 DNA: TGTGCCAGCAGCTGGAACAGGGGTTACAATGAGCAGTTCTTC.

V and J are TRBV5-6 and TRBJ1-6, with D unclear. The CDR3 has 14 residues. Germline CDR1 is SGHDT and CDR2 is YYEEEE. Trimming left V 4 bases short and J 10 bases short, with 15 bases between. The CDR3 loop is CASSPQAFGSPLHF. The CDR3 coding sequence is TGTGCCAGCAGCCCCCAGGCGTTCGGATCACCCCTCCACTTT.

The genes are TRBV28 and TRBJ2-4, with 8 bases lining up with TRBD1. Germline CDR1 and CDR2: MDHEN and SYDVKM. This CDR3 comprises 17 residues. With V trimmed by 1 base and J by 0 bases, 5 bases remained unmatched. This CDR3 is CASSLSTGGLAKNIQYF. The CDR3 nucleotides are TGTGCCAGCAGTTTATCCACAGGGGGGCTAGCCAAAAACATTCAGTACTTC.

V gene TRBV2 combines with J gene TRBJ2-5; D perhaps matches TRBD2 (5 bases). The CDR3 contains 12 residues. Trimming stripped 6 bases from V and 5 bases from J, with 10 bases between. Germline V gene data show CDR1 as SNHLY and CDR2 as FYNNEI. CDR3 region: CASRDLGETQYF. In DNA, the CDR3 is TGTGCCAGCAGGGACTTGGGGGAGACCCAGTACTTC.

J is TRBJ1-2 and V is TRBV13; 9 positions agree with TRBD1. The CDR3 is 14 residues long. J lost 7 bases, V lost 3 bases, and 6 bases had no gene match. Germline V gene sequence: CDR1 PRHDT, CDR2 FYEKMQ (reference sequence). In DNA form, the CDR3 reads TGTGCCAGCAGCTTCCCCGGGACAGGGCTTGGCTACACCTTC. Translated: CASSFPGTGLGYTF.

The chain uses TRBV27 and TRBJ1-2, with D maybe TRBD1 (6 bases). Per germline, CDR1 MNHEY and CDR2 SMNVEV (reference sequence). V dropped 5 bases and J dropped 3 bases, with 10 bases sitting between them. The CDR3 totals 13 residues. Written as DNA, the CDR3 is TGTGCCAGCAGTCCAGGGGATTACTATGGCTACACCTTC. Residues: CASSPGDYYGYTF.

This clone was seen only once. V is TRBV9 and J is TRBJ1-3; D is uncertain. This CDR3 is built from 17 residues. Germline CDR1 SGDLS, CDR2 YYNGEE. Trimming pared 0 bases from V and 0 bases from J, leaving 13 bases between. Here the CDR3 reads CASSVGQKVYSGNTIYF. As DNA, the CDR3 is TGTGCCAGCAGCGTAGGTCAAAAGGTCTACTCTGGAAACACCATATATTTT.